Listed here are 3 T cell receptor beta chains from one sample, sequenced in a study of technical replicates of blood from several donors. The repertoire was sequenced with immunoSEQ multiplex PCR; TCRdb's copy has only in-frame clones and lacks some. Among some 70,000 clones listed, 95% to 97% were seen once. The specimen was T cells isolated from PBMCs. The receptors come from a human donor in good health.

The J gene is TRBJ2-3, the V gene TRBV19, with unresolved D. The V end lost 9 bases, the J end lost 0 bases, and 10 bases lay between the germline ends. CDR3 length: 13 residues. The germline V gene has CDR1 LNHDA and CDR2 SQIVND (reference sequence). The CDR3 here is CASASLSTDTQYF. CDR3 DNA sequence: TGTGCCAGCGCTTCCCTAAGCACAGATACGCAGTATTTT. Full variable domain (outside the CDR3, taken from reference TRBV19 and TRBJ2-3): DGGITQSPKYLFRKEGQNVTLSCEQNLNHDAMYWYRQDPGQGLRLIYYSQIVNDFQKGDIAEGYSVSREKKESFPLTVTSAQKNPTAFYLCASASLSTDTQYFGPGTRLTVL.

The chain combines TRBV5-5 with TRBJ2-6, with D unresolved. Germline V gene data show CDR1 as SGHKS and CDR2 as YYEKEE (reference sequence). The CDR3 has 15 amino acids. The ends were cut back, 0 bases at V and 0 bases at J, with 4 bases in the middle. CDR3 amino acids: CASSLDLSGANVLTF. In DNA, the CDR3 is TGTGCCAGCAGCTTGGATCTCTCTGGGGCCAACGTCCTGACTTTC.

This clone was seen just once. For the CDR3, the DNA is TGTGCCAGCAGCCTCAGAAATACAGATACGCAGTATTTT. Protein sequence: CASSLRNTDTQYF. The J gene is TRBJ2-3, the V gene TRBV11-3; D is unresolved. This CDR3 comprises 13 residues. Trimming took 5 bases from V and 3 from J, leaving 9 bases between them. The germline gives CDR1 SGHNT, CDR2 YENEEA. Together with reference TRBV11-3 and TRBJ2-3, the CDR3 gives the full variable domain: EAGVVQSPRYKIIEKKQPVAFWCNPISGHNTLYWYLQNLGQGPELLIRYENEEAVDDSQLPKDRFSAERLKGVDSTLKIQPAELGDSAVYLCASSLRNTDTQYFGPGTRLTVL.